A selection of T cell receptor beta chains follows, all from one sample in a study of blood T cell repertoires in COVID-19. Profiling relied on immunoSEQ multiplex PCR, and the TCRdb table lists in-frame clones only, not all of them. The profile shows 150,000 to 200,000 clones, around 80% of them singletons. Sequencing used peripheral blood. These receptors all stem from a man in his sixties with active or convalescent COVID-19. Each CDR3 is given with its conserved first and last residue. D genes are given only for firm matches. Size values are once, few and many counts, or a class for expanded clones, and some rows have none.

j_call v_call clone_size d_call cdr3_nt cdr3_aa
TRBJ2-2 TRBV5-1 NA TRBD1 TGCGCCAGCAGGACGACAGGGGTCACCGGGGAGCTGTTTTTT CASRTTGVTGELFF
TRBJ2-1 TRBV5-1 NA TRBD2 TGCGCCAGCAGCTCCTCCAGACTAGCGGGCAGCAATGAGCAGTTCTTC CASSSSRLAGSNEQFF
TRBJ2-5 TRBV2 NA TRBD1 TGTGCCAGCACGACCGGACAGGGTGGGCAAGAGACCCAGTACTTC CASTTGQGGQETQYF
TRBJ1-3 TRBV2 many TRBD1 TGTGCCAGCAGTGGGGACAGGATCTCTGGAAACACCATATATTTT CASSGDRISGNTIYF
TRBJ1-1 TRBV21-1 NA NA TGTGCCAGCAGCAAAGAAGTGGCAGGGGTCGAAAACACTGAAGCTTTCTTT CASSKEVAGVENTEAFF
TRBJ2-1 TRBV3-1/TRBV3-2 NA NA TGTGCCAGCTCTCGGACTCTTACTATCGATGAGCAGTTCTTC CASSRTLTIDEQFF
TRBJ2-1 TRBV29-1 NA TRBD2 TGCAGCGTTGGGATGGGGCTAGCGGGAGACGTATTGAATGAGCAGTTCTTC CSVGMGLAGDVLNEQFF
TRBJ2-3 TRBV19 NA TRBD1 TGTGCCAGTAGTAGCCTTGGCTTCACACAGGGGGCGCGAACAGATACGCAGTATTTT CASSSLGFTQGARTDTQYF
TRBJ2-7 TRBV12-3/TRBV12-4 few TRBD2 TGTGCCAGCAGTTTAAAACTAGCGGGGGTTTGGTACTTC CASSLKLAGVWYF
TRBJ2-3 TRBV5-4 NA NA TGTGCCAGCAGCTTGGTAATGGGGCGGTCTCGCACAGATACGCAGTATTTT CASSLVMGRSRTDTQYF
TRBJ1-4 TRBV3-1/TRBV3-2 NA TRBD1 TGTGCCAGCAGCCACACAGGGGGCGATGAAAAACTGTTTTTT CASSHTGGDEKLFF
TRBJ1-3 TRBV6-5 NA NA TGTGCCAGCAGTTACTCAGCCTTTGGAAACACCATATATTTT CASSYSAFGNTIYF
TRBJ1-3 TRBV6-5 NA NA TGTGCCAGCAGTTTACAGGGAAACACCATATATTTT CASSLQGNTIYF
TRBJ1-2 TRBV7-2 NA TRBD1 TGTGCCAGCAGCTTAGGGACAGGGGGTGGTCGTAACTATGGCTACACCTTC CASSLGTGGGRNYGYTF
TRBJ1-1 TRBV2 NA NA TGTGCCAGCAAGATGCAGGAGGATAGAAACACTGAAGCTTTCTTT CASKMQEDRNTEAFF
TRBJ2-2 TRBV27 NA TRBD1 TGTGCCAGCAGTTTGAGGGGGCCGTACACCGGGGAGCTGTTTTTT CASSLRGPYTGELFF
TRBJ2-2 TRBV27 few TRBD1 TGTGCCAGCAGTTTGGACAGGGCCACCGGGGAGCTGTTTTTT CASSLDRATGELFF
TRBJ2-3 TRBV20-1 once TRBD2 TGCAGTGCTAGTGCGTCTAGCGGGAATACGCAGTATTTT CSASASSGNTQYF
TRBJ2-5 TRBV3-1/TRBV3-2 NA NA TGTGCCAGCAGCCCCCGACTAGAAGAGACCCAGTACTTC CASSPRLEETQYF
TRBJ1-5 TRBV21-1 NA NA TGTGCCAGCAGCAAAGAAGACAGGGGGCCAGGCCGGTTCAATCAGCCCCAGCATTTT CASSKEDRGPGRFNQPQHF
TRBJ1-2 TRBV10-3 NA TRBD1 TGTGCCACCGCAGGGCAGGGGGCAACCTATGGCTACACCTTC CATAGQGATYGYTF
TRBJ1-1 TRBV7-4 NA NA TGTGCCAGCAGCTTCTTACCCCGGCAGGGTGAAGCTTTCTTT CASSFLPRQGEAFF
TRBJ1-1 TRBV21-1 few NA TGTGCCAGCAGCCGAAAACCAACAGGGATCACTGAAGCTTTCTTT CASSRKPTGITEAFF
TRBJ2-5 TRBV19 once NA TGTGCCAGTAGCCTGGGGGGGCGTTTGGAAGAGACCCAGTACTTC CASSLGGRLEETQYF
TRBJ2-3 TRBV6-5 NA NA TGTGCCAGCAGTCTGCAGTCTAGCACAGATACGCAGTATTTT CASSLQSSTDTQYF
TRBJ1-6 TRBV3-1/TRBV3-2 NA NA TGTGCCAGCAGACAGGTAGATTCACCCCTCCACTTT CASRQVDSPLHF
TRBJ1-5 TRBV19 NA NA TGTGCCAGTAGTATCCGAGTTTATAGCAATCAGCCCCAGCATTTT CASSIRVYSNQPQHF
TRBJ2-1 TRBV11-3 NA TRBD2 TGTGCCAGCAGCCAACGACTAGCGGGGAGTGGAGATGAGCAGTTCTTC CASSQRLAGSGDEQFF
TRBJ2-1 TRBV5-4 NA TRBD2 TGTGCCAGCAGCTCCCTGGCTAGCGGGAGCAATGAGCAGTTCTTC CASSSLASGSNEQFF
TRBJ2-6 TRBV19 NA TRBD1 TGTGCCAGTAGTATGACAGGGCTCGGGGCCAACGTCCTGACTTTC CASSMTGLGANVLTF
TRBJ2-2 TRBV6-6 NA NA TGTGCCAGCAGTTACTCGAAGCGGAGCACCGGGGAGCTGTTTTTT CASSYSKRSTGELFF
TRBJ1-5 TRBV19 NA TRBD1 TGTGCCAGTACCGGGAGGACAGGGGGAGATCAGCCCCAGCATTTT CASTGRTGGDQPQHF
TRBJ1-1 TRBV11-2 NA NA TGTGCCAGTGGACGGAGGGTGAACACTGAAGCTTTCTTT CASGRRVNTEAFF
TRBJ1-4 TRBV4-2 NA NA TGTGCCAGCAGGGAAGGGAGGTCGGGAACAAACGAAAAACTGTTTTTT CASREGRSGTNEKLFF
TRBJ2-1 TRBV6-5 NA TRBD2 TGTGCCAGCGGAGGACTAGCGACCTTGGCCGAGCAGTTCTTC CASGGLATLAEQFF
TRBJ1-1 TRBV5-1 once NA TGCGCCAGCAGCTTCCGGCAGGCCGGCGCTGAAGCTTTCTTT CASSFRQAGAEAFF
TRBJ2-3 TRBV18 NA TRBD1 TGTGCCAGCTCACCACCGGCCAGGGGGACCGATACGCAGTATTTT CASSPPARGTDTQYF
TRBJ1-2 TRBV19 few NA TGTGCCAGGCACAGGGTGAGCTATGGCTACACCTTC CARHRVSYGYTF
TRBJ1-4 TRBV4-1 few TRBD1 TGCGCCAGCAGCCGGACAGGGGGGAATGAAAAACTGTTTTTT CASSRTGGNEKLFF
TRBJ2-3 TRBV4-1 few TRBD2 TGCGCCAGCAGCCAAGGGCCTACTAGCGGATACACAGATACGCAGTATTTT CASSQGPTSGYTDTQYF
TRBJ2-2 TRBV18 NA NA TGTGCCAGCTCACCACGAGACAGGAACACCGGGGAGCTGTTTTTT CASSPRDRNTGELFF
TRBJ1-3 TRBV12-5 NA NA TGTGCTAGTGGTTTGACACCCGGGGGAACCATATATTTT CASGLTPGGTIYF
TRBJ2-7 TRBV11-3 NA TRBD2 TGTGCCAGCAGCTTAGATCGGGGGGTGAGCCACAAACCCCCCTACGAGCAGTACTTC CASSLDRGVSHKPPYEQYF
TRBJ1-1 TRBV15 NA NA TGTGCCACCAGCAGAGATCGGGGGGGCCCGAACACTGAAGCTTTCTTT CATSRDRGGPNTEAFF
TRBJ2-7 TRBV20-1 once NA TGCAGTGCTACCCTAACCTACGAGCAGTACTTC CSATLTYEQYF
TRBJ2-3 TRBV6-5 NA TRBD1 TGTGCCAGCAGCACCCACCCTGGCAGGGGGAATACGCAGTATTTT CASSTHPGRGNTQYF
TRBJ2-7 TRBV12-3/TRBV12-4 NA TRBD1 TGTGCCAGCAGTCGGGACAGACCCTCCGAGCAGTACTTC CASSRDRPSEQYF
TRBJ1-2 TRBV6-5 NA NA TGTGCCAGCACTCAGGGAAGAGGCTACACCTTC CASTQGRGYTF
TRBJ1-2 TRBV2 few TRBD1 TGTGCCAGCAGTGAAGGCCAGGGGGCGCATTATGGCTACACCTTC CASSEGQGAHYGYTF
TRBJ1-5 TRBV7-7 NA TRBD1 TGTGCCAGCAGGTATAGACAGGGAGGACCAAATCAGCCCCAGCATTTT CASRYRQGGPNQPQHF
TRBJ1-1 TRBV10-3 NA TRBD1 TGTGCCATCAGTGGGCAGGGGGTTACTGAAGCTTTCTTT CAISGQGVTEAFF
TRBJ1-1 TRBV24-1 once NA TGTGCCACCAGTGGAAGCATGAACACTGAAGCTTTCTTT CATSGSMNTEAFF
TRBJ1-6 TRBV7-2 NA TRBD1 TGTGCCAGCAGCTGGGACAGGGGTTCACCCCTCCACTTT CASSWDRGSPLHF
TRBJ2-7 TRBV10-3 few NA TGTGCCATCATCCCGTCGCAGGGGGGAGAGCAGTACTTC CAIIPSQGGEQYF
TRBJ2-2 TRBV4-1 NA NA TGCGCCAGCAGCCCGACTCGGACAAGACCGAACACCGGGGAGCTGTTTTTT CASSPTRTRPNTGELFF